This T cell receptor beta chain was captured in a study of T cell repertoires in cytomegalovirus infection. Study findings and constraints: Pooled public TCR beta family frequency picked out CMV carriers with the relevant HLA.

A single record per CDR3 protein comes from TCRdb applying MiXCR to the reads. The table records roughly 350,000 distinct CDR3 sequences, nearly 35% of them present only once. This CDR3 is 13 amino acids long. Trimming left V 0 bases short and J 6 bases short, with 6 bases between. CDR1 MGHRA and CDR2 YSYEKL come from the germline V gene. A few counts support this clonotype. Its antigen is still unknown. The TCR originated in a human donor in good health (CMV status not recorded). Some clones in this sample may be carry-over from other donors' samples. The starting material was cultured PBMCs, obtained from culture after CMV antigen stimulation. The rearrangement uses TRBV4-1 and TRBJ1-5, with D perhaps TRBD1 (5 bases). Here the CDR3 reads CASSQDRGQPQHF. CDR3 nucleotide sequence: TGCGCCAGCAGCCAAGATAGGGGTCAGCCCCAGCATTTT.